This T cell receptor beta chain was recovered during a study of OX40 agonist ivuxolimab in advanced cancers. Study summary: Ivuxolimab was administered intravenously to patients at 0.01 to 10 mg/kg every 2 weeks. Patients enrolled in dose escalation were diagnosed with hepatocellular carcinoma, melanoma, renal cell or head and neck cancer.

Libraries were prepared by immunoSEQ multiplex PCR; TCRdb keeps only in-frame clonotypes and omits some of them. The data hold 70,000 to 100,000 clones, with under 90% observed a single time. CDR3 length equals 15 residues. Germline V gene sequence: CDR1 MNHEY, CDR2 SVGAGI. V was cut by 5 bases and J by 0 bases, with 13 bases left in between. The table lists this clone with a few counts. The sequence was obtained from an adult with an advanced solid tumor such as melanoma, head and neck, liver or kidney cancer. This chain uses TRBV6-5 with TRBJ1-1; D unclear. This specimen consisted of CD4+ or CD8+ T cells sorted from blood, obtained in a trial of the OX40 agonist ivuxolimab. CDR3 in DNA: TGTGCCAGCAGTCAGTGGACGGGAATGAACACTGAAGCTTTCTTT. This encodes CASSQWTGMNTEAFF.